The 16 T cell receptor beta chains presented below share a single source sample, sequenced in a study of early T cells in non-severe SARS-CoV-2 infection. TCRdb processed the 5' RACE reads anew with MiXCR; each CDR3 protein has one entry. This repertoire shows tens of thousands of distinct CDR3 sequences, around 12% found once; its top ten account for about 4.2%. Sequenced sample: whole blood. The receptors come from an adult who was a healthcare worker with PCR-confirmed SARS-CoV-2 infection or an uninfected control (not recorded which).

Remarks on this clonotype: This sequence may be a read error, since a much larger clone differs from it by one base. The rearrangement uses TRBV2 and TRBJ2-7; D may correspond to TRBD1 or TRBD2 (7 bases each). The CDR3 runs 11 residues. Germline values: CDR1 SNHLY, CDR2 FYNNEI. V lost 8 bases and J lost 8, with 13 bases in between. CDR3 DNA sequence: TGTGCCAGCCGGGGGGACAGCCAGCAGTACTTC. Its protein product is CASRGDSQQYF. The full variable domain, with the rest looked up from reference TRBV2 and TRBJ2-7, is EPEVTQTPSHQVTQMGQEVILRCVPISNHLYFYWYRQILGQKVEFLVSFYNNEISEKSEIFDDQFSVERPDGSNFTLKIRSTKLEDSAMYFCASRGDSQQYFGPGTRLTVT.

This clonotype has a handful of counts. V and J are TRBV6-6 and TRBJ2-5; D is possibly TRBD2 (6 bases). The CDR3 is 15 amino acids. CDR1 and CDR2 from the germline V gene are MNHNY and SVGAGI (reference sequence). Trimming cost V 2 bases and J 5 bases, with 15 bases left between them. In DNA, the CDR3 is TGTGCCAGCAGTTACGAGGCGGGATTGGGCGAGACCCAGTACTTC. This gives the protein CASSYEAGLGETQYF.

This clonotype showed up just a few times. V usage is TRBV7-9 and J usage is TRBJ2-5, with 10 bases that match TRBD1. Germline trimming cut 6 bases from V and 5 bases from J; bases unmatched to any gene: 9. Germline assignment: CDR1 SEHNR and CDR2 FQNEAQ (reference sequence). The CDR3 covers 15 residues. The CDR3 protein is CASSRQGAGIETQYF. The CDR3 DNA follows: TGTGCCAGCAGTAGACAGGGGGCCGGAATCGAGACCCAGTACTTC. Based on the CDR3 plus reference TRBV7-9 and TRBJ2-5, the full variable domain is DTGVSQNPRHKITKRGQNVTFRCDPISEHNRLYWYRQTLGQGPEFLTYFQNEAQLEKSRLLSDRFSAERPKGSFSTLEIQRTEQGDSAMYLCASSRQGAGIETQYFGPGTRLLVL.

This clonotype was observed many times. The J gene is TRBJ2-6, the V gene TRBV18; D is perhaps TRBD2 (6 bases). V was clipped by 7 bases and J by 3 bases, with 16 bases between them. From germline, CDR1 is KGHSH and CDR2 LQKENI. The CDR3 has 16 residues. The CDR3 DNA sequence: TGTGCCAGCTTCAAGACTCGGGGGTTTGGGGCCAACGTCCTGACTTTC. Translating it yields CASFKTRGFGANVLTF.

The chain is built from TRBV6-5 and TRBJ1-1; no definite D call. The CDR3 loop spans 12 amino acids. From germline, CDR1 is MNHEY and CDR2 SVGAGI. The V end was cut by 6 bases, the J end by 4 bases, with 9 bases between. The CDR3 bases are TGTGCCAGCAGCAGCCTGGGCACTGAAGCTTTCTTT. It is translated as CASSSLGTEAFF.

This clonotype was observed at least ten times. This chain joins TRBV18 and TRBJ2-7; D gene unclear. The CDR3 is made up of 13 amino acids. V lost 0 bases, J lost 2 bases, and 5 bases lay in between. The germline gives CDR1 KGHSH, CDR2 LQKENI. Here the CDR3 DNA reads TGTGCCAGCTCACCACCGGGAACCTACGAGCAGTACTTC. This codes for CASSPPGTYEQYF.

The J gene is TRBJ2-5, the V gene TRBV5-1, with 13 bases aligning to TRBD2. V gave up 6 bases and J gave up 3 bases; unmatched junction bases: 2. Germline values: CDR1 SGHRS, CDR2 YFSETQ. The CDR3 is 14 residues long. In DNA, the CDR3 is TGCGCCAGCAACGGACTAGCGGGGGAAGAGACCCAGTACTTC. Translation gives CASNGLAGEETQYF. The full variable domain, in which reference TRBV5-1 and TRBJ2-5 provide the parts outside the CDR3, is KAGVTQTPRYLIKTRGQQVTLSCSPISGHRSVSWYQQTPGQGLQFLFEYFSETQRNKGNFPGRFSGRQFSNSRSEMNVSTLELGDSALYLCASNGLAGEETQYFGPGTRLLVL.

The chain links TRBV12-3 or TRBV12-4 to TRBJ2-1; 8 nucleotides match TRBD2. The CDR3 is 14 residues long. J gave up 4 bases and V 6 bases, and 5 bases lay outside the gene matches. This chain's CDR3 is CASREGLGYNEQFF. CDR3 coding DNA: TGTGCCAGCAGGGAGGGACTAGGATACAATGAGCAGTTCTTC.

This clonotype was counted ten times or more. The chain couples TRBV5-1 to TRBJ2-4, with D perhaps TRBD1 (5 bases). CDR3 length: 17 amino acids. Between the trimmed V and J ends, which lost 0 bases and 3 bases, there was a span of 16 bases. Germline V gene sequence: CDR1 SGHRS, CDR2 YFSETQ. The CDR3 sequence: CASSLEGRVKVKNIQYF. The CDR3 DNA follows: TGCGCCAGCAGCTTGGAGGGGCGCGTGAAGGTCAAAAACATTCAGTACTTC.

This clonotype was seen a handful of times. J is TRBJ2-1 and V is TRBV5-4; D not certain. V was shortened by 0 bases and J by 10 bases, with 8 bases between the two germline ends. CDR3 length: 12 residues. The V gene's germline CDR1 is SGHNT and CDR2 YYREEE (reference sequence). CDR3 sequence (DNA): TGTGCCAGCAGCTTGGATACAAGAGAGCAGTTCTTC. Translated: CASSLDTREQFF.

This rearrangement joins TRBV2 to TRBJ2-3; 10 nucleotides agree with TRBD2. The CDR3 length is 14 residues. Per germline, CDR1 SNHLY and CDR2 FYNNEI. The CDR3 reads CANEREGPTDTQYF. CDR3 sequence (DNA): TGTGCAAACGAGCGGGAGGGCCCGACAGATACGCAGTATTTT.

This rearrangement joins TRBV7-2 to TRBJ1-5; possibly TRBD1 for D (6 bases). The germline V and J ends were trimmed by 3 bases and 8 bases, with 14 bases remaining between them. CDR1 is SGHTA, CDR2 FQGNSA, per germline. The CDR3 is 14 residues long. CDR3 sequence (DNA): TGTGCCAGCAGCTTGCGGGGGGCCCTTGAGCCCCAGCATTTT. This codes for CASSLRGALEPQHF.

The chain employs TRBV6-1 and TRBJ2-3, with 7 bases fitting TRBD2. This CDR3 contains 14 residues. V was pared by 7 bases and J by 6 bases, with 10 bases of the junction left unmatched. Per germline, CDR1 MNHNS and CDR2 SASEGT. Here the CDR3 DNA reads TGTGCCAGCAATAGGCGGGAGTGGGTGGATACGCAGTATTTT. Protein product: CASNRREWVDTQYF.

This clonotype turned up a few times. CDR3: CSVRIPGPDNQPQHF. The CDR3 nucleotides read TGCAGCGTTCGTATACCGGGACCGGACAATCAGCCCCAGCATTTT. This sequence joins TRBV29-1 and TRBJ1-5, with D possibly TRBD1 on 5 matching bases. Per the germline V gene, CDR1 is SQVTM and CDR2 is ANQGSEA. This CDR3 has 15 residues. Between the trimmed V and J ends, which lost 5 bases and 3 bases, there was a span of 17 bases.

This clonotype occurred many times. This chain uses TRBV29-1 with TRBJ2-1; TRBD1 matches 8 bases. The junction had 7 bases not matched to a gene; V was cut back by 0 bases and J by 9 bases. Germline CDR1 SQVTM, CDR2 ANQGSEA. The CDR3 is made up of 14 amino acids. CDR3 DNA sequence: TGCAGCGTTGAAGAGACAGGGGCATTCCTTGAGCAGTTCTTC. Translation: CSVEETGAFLEQFF.

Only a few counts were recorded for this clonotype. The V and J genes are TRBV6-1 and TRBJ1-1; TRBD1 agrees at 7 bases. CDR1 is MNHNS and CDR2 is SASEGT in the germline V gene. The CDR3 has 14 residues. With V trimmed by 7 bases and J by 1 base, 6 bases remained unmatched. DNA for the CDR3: TGTGCCAGCACGATTGGGACAGAGAACACTGAAGCTTTCTTT. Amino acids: CASTIGTENTEAFF.